This is a list of T cell receptor beta chains from one sample in a study of OX40 agonist ivuxolimab in advanced cancers. Clones were read by immunoSEQ multiplex PCR, and TCRdb kept only the in-frame ones, dropping some. The data contain fewer than 50,000 clones, roughly 90% of them singletons. The sequencing used CD4+ or CD8+ T cells sorted from blood, collected in a trial of the OX40 agonist ivuxolimab. Receptor source: an adult with an advanced solid tumor such as melanoma, head and neck, liver or kidney cancer. Both conserved end residues are trimmed from each CDR3. Fields, in order: V gene, CDR3 protein.

TRBV5-4	ASSQGTGDPYEQY
TRBV14	ASSQDLAGGAGETQY
TRBV29-1	SVEGGRAYEQY
TRBV7-8	ASSSSGQADYGYT
TRBV14	ASSHSWGGLTNTQY
TRBV6-5	ASSYGRGFRYGYT
TRBV7-7	ASSPSVGSGANEQY
TRBV5-4	ASSSLGWRYGYT
TRBV9	ASSAVAARADTQY
TRBV15	ATALGSSYEQY
TRBV6-5	ASSYGTDTQY
TRBV13	ASSLQRSSYEQY
TRBV5-1	ASSLRPEIRNTEAF
TRBV7-9	ASSFPQGSWEGSELF
TRBV5-6	ASSSPDSVLVYEQY
TRBV10-2	ASRPSVTSYEQY
TRBV6-6	ASSRQGRSLGELF
TRBV19	ASSKGPGGWRETQY
TRBV5-1	ASSFPPDRVRLNTDTQY
TRBV7-9	ASSLSIRGLGTEAF
TRBV9	ASGRDRLNTEAF
TRBV9	ASSPRDYQETQY
TRBV7-2	ASSYDRGGNTIY
TRBV9	ASSVEGNQETQY
TRBV18	ASSPSVPGRKETQY
TRBV10-2	ASSYGGPDTIY